This entry describes one T cell receptor beta chain. This clone has only one observation. Its antigen is still unknown. No quality values exist for individual bases; no much larger clone is one base distant. The sample originates from a study of T cell changes during pregnancy in multiple sclerosis (dated by TCRdb to between 2017 and 2020). Regarding the complete study: The study examined how the T cell repertoire changed over the course of pregnancy in women with multiple sclerosis.

From the cysteine up to the phenylalanine, the CDR3 has a length of 15 residues. Of the read, only the CDR3 DNA is kept; its 45 bases are in frame from base 1. Clipping removes 3 bases from V and 1 base from J, with 5 as the unmatched junction base count. Based on the germline V gene, the CDR1 and CDR2 sequences are SGHTA and FQGNSA. Libraries were made using the immunoSEQ multiplex PCR assay. The source is immuneACCESS, and TCRdb retained only in-frame sequences with V and J called. Part of the clones is not carried over; for the studies checked, unresolved V genes explain less than half of this, and the remainder is unexplained. The sample profile shows about 93,000 clones; about 91% of them were found once. The ten largest make up 0.95% of the sample.

The source of this sequence is a female donor with multiple sclerosis, enrolled in a pregnancy study. The receptor chain draws on TRBV7-2 and TRBJ2-7, and 8 junction bases match TRBD2. Specimen: peripheral blood, collected before pregnancy. The CDR3 region: CASSLTSASSYEQYF. The DNA is TGTGCCAGCAGCTTGACTAGCGCCTCTTCCTACGAGCAGTACTTC.